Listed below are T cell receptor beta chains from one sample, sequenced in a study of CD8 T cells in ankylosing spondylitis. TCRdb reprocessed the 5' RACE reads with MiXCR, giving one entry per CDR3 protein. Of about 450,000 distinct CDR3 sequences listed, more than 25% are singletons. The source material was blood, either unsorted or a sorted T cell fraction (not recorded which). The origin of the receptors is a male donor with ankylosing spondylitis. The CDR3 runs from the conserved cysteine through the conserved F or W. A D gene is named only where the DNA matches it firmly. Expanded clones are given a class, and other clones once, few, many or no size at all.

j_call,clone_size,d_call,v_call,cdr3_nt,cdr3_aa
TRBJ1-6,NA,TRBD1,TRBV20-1,TGCAGTGCCCGGACAGGGGGCCTACATAATTCACCCCTCCACTTT,CSARTGGLHNSPLHF
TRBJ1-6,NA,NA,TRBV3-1,TGTGCCAGCAGCCAAGGGTCCGGGGATAATTCACCCCTCCACTTT,CASSQGSGDNSPLHF
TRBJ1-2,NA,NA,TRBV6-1,TGTGCCAGCAGTGAAGCGCGAGGGACCCTGAACTATGGCTACACCTTC,CASSEARGTLNYGYTF
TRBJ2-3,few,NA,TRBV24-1,TGTGCCACCTCCGGACAATTCACAGATACGCAGTATTTT,CATSGQFTDTQYF
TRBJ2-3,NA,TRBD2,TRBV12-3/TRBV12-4,TGTGCCATTCCGGGACTAGCGGACCAAAGCAGTGCCCCAGATACGCAGTATTTT,CAIPGLADQSSAPDTQYF
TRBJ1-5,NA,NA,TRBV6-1,TGTGCCAGCAGTCCCTCACAATATAGCAATCAGCCCCAGCATTTT,CASSPSQYSNQPQHF
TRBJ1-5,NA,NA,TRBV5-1,TGCGCCAGCCGCCCTTCTTGGGGAGGAAGCAATCAGCCCCAGCATTTT,CASRPSWGGSNQPQHF
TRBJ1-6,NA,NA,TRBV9,TGTGCCAGCAGCGTAGGGCTGGGACGCTCCTATAATTCACCCCTCCACTTT,CASSVGLGRSYNSPLHF
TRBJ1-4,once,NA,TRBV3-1,TGTGCCAGCAGCCAGGCCCTTGCAACTAATGAAAAACTGTTTTTT,CASSQALATNEKLFF
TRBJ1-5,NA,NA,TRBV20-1,TGCAGTGCTGACGACGATAGCAATCAGCCCCAGCATTTT,CSADDDSNQPQHF
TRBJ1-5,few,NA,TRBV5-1,TGCGCCAGCAGCTTGGAGCCCGATCAGCCCCAGCATTTT,CASSLEPDQPQHF
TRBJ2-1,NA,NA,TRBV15,TGTGCCACCAGCAGAGACGGAGGGGGCGCGGGGTACAATGAGCAGTTCTTC,CATSRDGGGAGYNEQFF
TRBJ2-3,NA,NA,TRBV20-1,TGCAGTGCTAGCCTTGCGGCAGATACGCAGTATTTT,CSASLAADTQYF
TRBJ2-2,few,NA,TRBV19,TGTGCCAGTAGGTGGGGGAACACCGGGGAGCTGTTTTTT,CASRWGNTGELFF
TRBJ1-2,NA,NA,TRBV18,TGTGCCAGCTCACCAGGGTTGGTTGTTGGCTACACCTTC,CASSPGLVVGYTF